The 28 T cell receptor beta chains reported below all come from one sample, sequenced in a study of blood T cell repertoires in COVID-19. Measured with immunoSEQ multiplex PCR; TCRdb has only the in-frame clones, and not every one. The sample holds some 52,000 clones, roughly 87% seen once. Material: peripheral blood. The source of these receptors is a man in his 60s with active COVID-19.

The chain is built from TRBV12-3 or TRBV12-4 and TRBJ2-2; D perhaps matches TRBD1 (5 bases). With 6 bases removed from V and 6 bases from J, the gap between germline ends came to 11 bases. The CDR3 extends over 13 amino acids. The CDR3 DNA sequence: TGTGCCAGCAGAGTACAGGTTTCCGGGGAGCTGTTTTTT. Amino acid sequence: CASRVQVSGELFF.

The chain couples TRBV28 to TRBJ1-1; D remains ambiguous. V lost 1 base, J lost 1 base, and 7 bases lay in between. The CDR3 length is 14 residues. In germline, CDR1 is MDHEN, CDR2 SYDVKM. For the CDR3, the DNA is TGTGCCAGCAGTTTATTCGGAGGGAACACTGAAGCTTTCTTT. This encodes CASSLFGGNTEAFF.

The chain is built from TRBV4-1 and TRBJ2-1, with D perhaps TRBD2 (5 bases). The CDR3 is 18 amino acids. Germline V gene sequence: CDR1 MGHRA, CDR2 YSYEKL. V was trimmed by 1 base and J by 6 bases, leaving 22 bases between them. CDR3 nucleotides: TGCGCCAGCAGCCAAGGCGATTATCGGCTAGCACCCGGCAATGAGCAGTTCTTC. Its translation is CASSQGDYRLAPGNEQFF.

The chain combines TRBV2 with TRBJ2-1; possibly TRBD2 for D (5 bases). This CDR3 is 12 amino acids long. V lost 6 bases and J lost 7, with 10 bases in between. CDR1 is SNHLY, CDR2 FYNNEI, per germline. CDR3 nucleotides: TGTGCCAGCAGGAAACTAGTGAATGAGCAGTTCTTC. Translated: CASRKLVNEQFF.

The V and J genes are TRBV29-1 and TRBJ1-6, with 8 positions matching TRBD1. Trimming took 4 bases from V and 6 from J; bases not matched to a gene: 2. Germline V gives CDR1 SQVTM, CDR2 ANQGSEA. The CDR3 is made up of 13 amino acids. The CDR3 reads CSVGQGANSPLHF. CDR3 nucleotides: TGCAGCGTTGGGCAGGGGGCTAATTCACCCCTCCACTTT. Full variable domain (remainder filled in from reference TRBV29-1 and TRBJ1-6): SAVISQKPSRDICQRGTSLTIQCQVDSQVTMMFWYRQQPGQSLTLIATANQGSEATYESGFVIDKFPISRPNLTFSTLTVSNMSPEDSSIYLCSVGQGANSPLHFGNGTRLTVT.

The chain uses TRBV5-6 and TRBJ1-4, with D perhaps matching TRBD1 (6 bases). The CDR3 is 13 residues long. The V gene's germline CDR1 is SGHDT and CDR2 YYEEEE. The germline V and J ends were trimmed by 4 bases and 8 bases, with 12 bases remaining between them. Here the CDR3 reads CASSPGQSEKLFF. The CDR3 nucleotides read TGTGCCAGCAGCCCCGGACAGAGCGAAAAACTGTTTTTT.

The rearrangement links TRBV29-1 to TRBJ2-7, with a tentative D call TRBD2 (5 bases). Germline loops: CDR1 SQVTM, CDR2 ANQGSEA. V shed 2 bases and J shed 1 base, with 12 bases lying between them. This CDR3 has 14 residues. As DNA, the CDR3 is TGCAGCGTTGAATCGGGCGGGCCTTCCTACGAGCAGTACTTC. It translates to CSVESGGPSYEQYF.

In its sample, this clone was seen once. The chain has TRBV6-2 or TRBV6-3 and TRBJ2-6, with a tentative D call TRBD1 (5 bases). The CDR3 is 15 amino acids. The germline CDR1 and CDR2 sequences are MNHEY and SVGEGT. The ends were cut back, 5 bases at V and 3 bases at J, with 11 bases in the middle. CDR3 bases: TGTGCCAGCAGTAACCAGGGTTATGGGGCCAACGTCCTGACTTTC. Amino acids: CASSNQGYGANVLTF.

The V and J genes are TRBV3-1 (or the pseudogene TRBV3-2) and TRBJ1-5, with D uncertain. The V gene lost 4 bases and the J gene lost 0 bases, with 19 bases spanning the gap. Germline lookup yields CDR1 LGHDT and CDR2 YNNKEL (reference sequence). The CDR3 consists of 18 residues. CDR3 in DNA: TGTGCCAGCAGCCTGTCACGGGGTCATCAAAATAGCAATCAGCCCCAGCATTTT. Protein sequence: CASSLSRGHQNSNQPQHF.

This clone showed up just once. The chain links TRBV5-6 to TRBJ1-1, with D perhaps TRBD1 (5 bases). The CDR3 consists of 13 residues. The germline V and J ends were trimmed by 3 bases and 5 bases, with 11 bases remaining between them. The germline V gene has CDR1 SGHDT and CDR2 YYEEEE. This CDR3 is CASSSQGWTEAFF. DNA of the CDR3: TGTGCCAGCAGCTCGCAGGGCTGGACTGAAGCTTTCTTT. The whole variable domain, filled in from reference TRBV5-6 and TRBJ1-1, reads DAGVTQSPTHLIKTRGQQVTLRCSPKSGHDTVSWYQQALGQGPQFIFQYYEEEERQRGNFPDRFSGHQFPNYSSELNVNALLLGDSALYLCASSSQGWTEAFFGQGTRLTVV.

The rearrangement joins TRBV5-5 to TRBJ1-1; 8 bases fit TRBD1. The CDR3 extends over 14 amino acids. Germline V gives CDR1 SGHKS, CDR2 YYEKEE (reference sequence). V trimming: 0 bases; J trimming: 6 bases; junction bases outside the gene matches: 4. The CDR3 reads CASSLGDRGSEAFF. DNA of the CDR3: TGTGCCAGCAGCTTGGGTGACAGGGGTTCTGAAGCTTTCTTT.

DNA for the CDR3: TGTGCCAGCTGGACAGGGGGCGCCCATGGCTACACCTTC. It encodes CASWTGGAHGYTF. V is TRBV10-3 and J is TRBJ1-2, with 11 bases that match TRBD1. Germline V gene lookup returns CDR1 ENHRY and CDR2 SYGVKD. This CDR3 contains 13 residues. The V and J ends lost 10 bases and 6 bases, in that order; junction bases with no gene match: 7.

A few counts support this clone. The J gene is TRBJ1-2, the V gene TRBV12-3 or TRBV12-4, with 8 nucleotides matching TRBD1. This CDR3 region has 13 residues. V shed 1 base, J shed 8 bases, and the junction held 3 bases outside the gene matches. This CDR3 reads CASSLGTGRGYTF. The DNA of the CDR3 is TGTGCCAGCAGTTTAGGGACAGGGCGCGGCTACACCTTC.

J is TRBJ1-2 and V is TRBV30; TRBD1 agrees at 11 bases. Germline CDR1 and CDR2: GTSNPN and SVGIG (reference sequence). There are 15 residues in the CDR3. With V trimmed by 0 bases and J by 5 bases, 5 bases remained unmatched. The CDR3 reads CAWSVGQGVGYGYTF. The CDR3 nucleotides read TGTGCCTGGAGTGTGGGACAGGGGGTAGGTTATGGCTACACCTTC. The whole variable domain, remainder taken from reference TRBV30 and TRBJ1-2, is SQTIHQWPATLVQPVGSPLSLECTVEGTSNPNLYWYRQAAGRGLQLLFYSVGIGQISSEVPQNLSASRPQDRQFILSSKKLLLSDSGFYLCAWSVGQGVGYGYTFGSGTRLTVV.

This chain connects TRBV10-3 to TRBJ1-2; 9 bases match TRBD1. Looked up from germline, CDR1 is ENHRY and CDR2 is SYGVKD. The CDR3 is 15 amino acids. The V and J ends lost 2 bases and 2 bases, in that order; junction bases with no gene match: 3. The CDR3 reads CAISEGQGKNYGYTF. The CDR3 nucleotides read TGTGCCATCAGTGAGGGACAGGGGAAGAACTATGGCTACACCTTC.

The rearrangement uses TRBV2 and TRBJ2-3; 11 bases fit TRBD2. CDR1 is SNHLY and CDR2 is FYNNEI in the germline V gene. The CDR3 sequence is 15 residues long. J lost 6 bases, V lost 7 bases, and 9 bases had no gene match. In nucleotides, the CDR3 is TGTGCCAGCACCGGTGGTAGCGGGAGGGGGGATACGCAGTATTTT. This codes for CASTGGSGRGDTQYF.

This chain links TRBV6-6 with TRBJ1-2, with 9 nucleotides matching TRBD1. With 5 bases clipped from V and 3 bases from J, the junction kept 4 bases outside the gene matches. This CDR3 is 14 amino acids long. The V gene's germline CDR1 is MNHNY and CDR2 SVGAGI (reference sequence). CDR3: CASSTGGADYGYTF. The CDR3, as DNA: TGTGCCAGCAGTACAGGGGGCGCAGACTATGGCTACACCTTC.

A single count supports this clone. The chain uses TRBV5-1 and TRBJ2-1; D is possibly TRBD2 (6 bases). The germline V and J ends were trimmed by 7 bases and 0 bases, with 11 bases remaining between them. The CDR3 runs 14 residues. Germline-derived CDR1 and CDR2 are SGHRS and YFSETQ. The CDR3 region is CASGLATSYNEQFF. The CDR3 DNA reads TGCGCCAGCGGTCTAGCGACCTCCTACAATGAGCAGTTCTTC.

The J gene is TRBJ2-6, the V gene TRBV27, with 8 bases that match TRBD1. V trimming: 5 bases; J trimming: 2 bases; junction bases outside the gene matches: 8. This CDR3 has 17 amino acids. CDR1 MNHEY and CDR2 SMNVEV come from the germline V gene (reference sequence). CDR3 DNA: TGTGCCAGCAGTCGTCCGCCGACAGGGGCTGGGGCCAACGTCCTGACTTTC. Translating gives CASSRPPTGAGANVLTF.

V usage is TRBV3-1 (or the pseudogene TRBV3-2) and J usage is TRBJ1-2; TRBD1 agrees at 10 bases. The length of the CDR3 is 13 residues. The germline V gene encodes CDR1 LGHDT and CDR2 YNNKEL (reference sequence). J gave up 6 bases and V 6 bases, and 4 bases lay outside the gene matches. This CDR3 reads CASRRQGAHGYTF. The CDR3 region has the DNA TGTGCCAGCAGGCGACAGGGGGCGCATGGCTACACCTTC.

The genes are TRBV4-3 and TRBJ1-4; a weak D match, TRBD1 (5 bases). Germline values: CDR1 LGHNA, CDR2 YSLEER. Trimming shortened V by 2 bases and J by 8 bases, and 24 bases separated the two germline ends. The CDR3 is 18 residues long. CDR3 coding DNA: TGCGCCAGCAGCCAAAACCTCGGGACTACGCCAAATCAGGAAAAACTGTTTTTT. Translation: CASSQNLGTTPNQEKLFF.

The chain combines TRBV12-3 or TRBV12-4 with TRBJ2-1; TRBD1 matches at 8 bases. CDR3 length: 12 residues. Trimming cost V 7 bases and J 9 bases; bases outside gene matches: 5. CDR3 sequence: CASTDRAGEQFF. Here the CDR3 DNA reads TGTGCCAGCACGGACAGGGCCGGTGAGCAGTTCTTC.

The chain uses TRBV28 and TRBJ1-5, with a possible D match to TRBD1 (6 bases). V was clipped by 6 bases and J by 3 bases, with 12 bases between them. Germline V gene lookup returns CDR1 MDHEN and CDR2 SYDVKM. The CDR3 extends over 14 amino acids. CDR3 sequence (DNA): TGTGCCAGCAGGAGGACAGAAAACAATCAGCCCCAGCATTTT. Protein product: CASRRTENNQPQHF.

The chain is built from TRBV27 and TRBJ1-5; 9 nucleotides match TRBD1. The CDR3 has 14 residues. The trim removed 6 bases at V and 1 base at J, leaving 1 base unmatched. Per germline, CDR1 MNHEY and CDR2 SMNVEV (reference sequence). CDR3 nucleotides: TGTGCCAGCAGAACAGGGGGCAGCAATCAGCCCCAGCATTTT. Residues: CASRTGGSNQPQHF.

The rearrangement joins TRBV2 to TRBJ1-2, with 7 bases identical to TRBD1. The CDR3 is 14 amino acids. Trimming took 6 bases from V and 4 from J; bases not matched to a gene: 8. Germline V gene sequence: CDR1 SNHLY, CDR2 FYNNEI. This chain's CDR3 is CASRADRDRYGYTF. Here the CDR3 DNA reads TGTGCCAGCAGGGCCGACAGGGACCGCTATGGCTACACCTTC.

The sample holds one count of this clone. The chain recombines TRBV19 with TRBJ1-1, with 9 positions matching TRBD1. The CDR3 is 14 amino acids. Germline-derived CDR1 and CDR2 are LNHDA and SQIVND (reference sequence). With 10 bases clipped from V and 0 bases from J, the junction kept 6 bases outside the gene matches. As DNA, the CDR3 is TGTGCCATCAAGGACAGGGGCGTGAACACTGAAGCTTTCTTT. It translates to CAIKDRGVNTEAFF.

The CDR3 reads CASTADRNTEAFF. The CDR3 DNA is TGTGCCAGCACCGCGGACAGGAACACTGAAGCTTTCTTT. This chain links TRBV5-4 with TRBJ1-1; TRBD1 might be the D (6 bases). V was pared by 6 bases and J by 1 base, with 10 bases between. Germline V gene data show CDR1 as SGHNT and CDR2 as YYREEE (reference sequence). The CDR3 consists of 13 residues.

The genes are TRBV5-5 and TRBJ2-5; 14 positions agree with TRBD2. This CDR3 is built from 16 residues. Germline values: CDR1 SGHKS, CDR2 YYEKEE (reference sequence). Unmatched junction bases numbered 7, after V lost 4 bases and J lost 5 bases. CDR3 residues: CASSPGGLAGVETQYF. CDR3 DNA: TGTGCCAGCAGCCCCGGGGGACTAGCGGGAGTTGAGACCCAGTACTTC.